This record covers a single T cell receptor beta chain. Its antigen specificity is not known. No much larger clone is present one base from it, and per-base qualities are unavailable. The sample is drawn from a study of beta chain features in type 1 diabetes (dated by TCRdb to 2017 to 2018). Background for the entire study: Mean age, gender distribution, total cell number and subset yield did not differ between patients and healthy donors. A total of roughly 99,000,000 sorted cells were examined across all samples, and the number of cells per subset was strongly correlated with RNA yield. In the study, TCRB repertoires of sorted circulating CD4+ T cell subsets from recently diagnosed type 1 diabetes patients were compared with those of matched healthy donors. Naive and central memory subsets were obtained from all 30 or so donors, but regulatory and stem cell-like memory subsets were isolated from only 8 patients and roughly eight healthy donors.

The High Capacity cDNA Reverse Transcription Kit was used to reverse transcribe all of the isolated RNA, meaning that expressed TCRB transcripts were what got sequenced. Naive, central memory and regulatory T cell samples underwent deep immunoSEQ sequencing, averaging around 4 million total reads per sample. After sorted cells were lysed in RLT buffer, RNA was extracted with DNase-treated RNeasy Micro or Mini kits, with the choice depending on cell number. Each cell subset was processed on its own to prevent cross-contamination, while patient and healthy donor samples were processed together. The immunoSEQ multiplex PCR was used to amplify TCRB sequences from cDNA, yielding 87-bp fragments that span the CDR3 region. The amplicons were sequenced using the Illumina HiSeq platform. In the original analysis: Synthetic template baselines were used to correct PCR bias computationally, reads within Hamming distance 2 were collapsed, and singletons that could not be merged were discarded. Reads were aligned to IMGT to assign V, D and J genes, CDR3 length, and insertions or deletions at six rearrangement sites. Within each subset, clonotype counts were normalized to sorted cell number, after which true diversity and Gini coefficients were computed with the tcR R package. The overlap coefficient, calculated on TCRB nucleotide sequences, was used to quantify repertoire sharing. As a proxy for the pre-selection repertoire, out-of-frame TCRB sequences from naive cells were analyzed. As stored in TCRdb, this immuneACCESS dataset retains in-frame rearrangements with V and J assigned. A fraction of the clones does not appear; measured against another copy, unresolved V genes explain less than half of the discrepancy, and the remainder lacks a known reason. From that table come the V and J calls and clone size; the DNA was used to work out D and trimming. In this sample the table shows roughly 260,000 clones, around 21% of which occur a single time. The biggest ten clones account for 0.028% of the sample.

The CDR3 numbers 13 residues from cysteine through phenylalanine. Here the CDR3 DNA is all that survives: 39 bases in frame from base 1. According to the germline V gene, CDR1 reads MDHEN and CDR2 reads SYDVKM. Between the V and J ends, shortened by 6 bases and 7 bases respectively, the junction contains 12 bases. Each donor gave one peripheral blood draw, averaging roughly 0.11 L, which was collected into heparinised tubes. Using a panel that included CD45RO, CCR7, CD25, CD127, CD95 and CD27, naive, central memory, regulatory and stem cell-like memory CD4+ T cells were sorted on a BD FACSAria II. Purity was above 98% for every sorted population. PBMCs were isolated right away by Lymphoprep density gradient centrifugation and were stained directly, without culture. Samples were stained and sorted in pairs, with one healthy donor and one patient per experiment, so that batch effects were minimized.

General conclusions and limits of the study: Naive, central memory and regulatory TCRB repertoires appeared to be more similar among patients than among healthy donors. In all four CD4+ subsets, TCRB CDR3 length was moderately but significantly shorter in type 1 diabetes patients. Because the HLA sub-analyses included only small numbers of individuals, any influence of HLA type on TCRB rearrangement was left unresolved. Because cDNA was sequenced instead of genomic DNA, highly expressing activated cells could be over-represented, though the groups showed no difference in activation or CD3 levels. At VDJ recombination sites, patients with type 1 diabetes made fewer insertions and deleted more nucleotides, a pattern implying thymic rearrangement abnormalities. Shorter templates might be favored by PCR, yet because patient and control samples were amplified and corrected together, any such skew would affect both groups equally.

The rearranged chain carries TRBV28 and TRBJ1-4; the D gene is perhaps TRBD1, on 5 matching bases. This TCR was recovered from a woman in her thirties or forties with type 1 diabetes. The sample taken for sequencing was naive CD4+ T cells from blood. The sample's cell subset or site label, in plain terms: true naive CD4+ T cells. The nucleotide sequence is TGTGCCAGCAGGATCGGGACTGTTGAAAAACTGTTTTTT. Its translation is CASRIGTVEKLFF.